This entry describes one TCR beta chain. Its antigen is not known. The data were produced by immunoSEQ multiplex PCR, yet TCRdb's version contains in-frame clones alone and is incomplete. The table shows 78,000 or so clones, with over 75% occurring only once. The record originates from a study of graft-versus-host responses after intestinal transplantation. As for the study in general: Uniformly, recipients were administered anti-thymocyte globulin induction with subsequent tacrolimus and steroids for around 3 years.

Study findings and constraints: The recipient marrow held GvH clones, and some of them showed up first in ileum or blood. Patients who carried graft-donor T cell macrochimerism also had high graft-versus-host to host-versus-graft clonal ratios in their allografts.

The input for sequencing was unstimulated CD8+ T cells sorted from spleen or lymph node cells, taken before transplant. This clonotype was sampled from a human donor who was the organ donor for an intestinal transplant.

The chain's CDR3 is CASSQNYDQLGGETQYF. The DNA for the CDR3 is TGCGCCAGCAGCCAGAACTACGATCAGCTGGGGGGAGAGACCCAGTACTTC. The V gene is TRBV4-1, the J gene TRBJ2-5; tentatively, D is TRBD2 (6 bases). This CDR3 is 17 amino acids long. CDR1 and CDR2 from the germline V gene are MGHRA and YSYEKL. Trimming pared 3 bases from V and 4 bases from J, leaving 21 bases between.